This T cell receptor beta chain was observed in a study of T cells in Graves' hyperthyroidism and ophthalmopathy. General observations from the study: Most thyroid clonotypes that were expanded above 0.001 also turned up in blood. Through a model of 13 V-J features, ophthalmopathy was separated from stable hyperthyroidism.

TCR beta CDR3 regions were amplified from RNA transcripts. Primed by the HTBI set, a first-round RT-PCR was run on the TCR CDR3. TCRdb ran MiXCR on the multiplex PCR reads and lists one entry per CDR3 protein. Of about 400,000 distinct CDR3 sequences in the sample, around a sixth were seen once. The PBMCs were sourced from fresh peripheral blood (more than 8.5 ml). Germline V lookup: CDR1 SGDLS, CDR2 YYNGEE. The CDR3 covers 15 residues. Deletions cut 5 bases from V and 7 bases from J, with 18 bases between. Points on this clonotype: The antigen is undetermined.

This clonotype was sampled from a woman aged 18 to 35 with Graves' hyperthyroidism. The gene calls are TRBV9 and TRBJ1-4, with D maybe TRBD1 (5 bases). The sequenced material came from blood. The CDR3 DNA sequence: TGTGCCAGCAGTGAAACGGCGTTGGGGGGTGAAAAACTGTTTTTT. The encoded protein is CASSETALGGEKLFF.